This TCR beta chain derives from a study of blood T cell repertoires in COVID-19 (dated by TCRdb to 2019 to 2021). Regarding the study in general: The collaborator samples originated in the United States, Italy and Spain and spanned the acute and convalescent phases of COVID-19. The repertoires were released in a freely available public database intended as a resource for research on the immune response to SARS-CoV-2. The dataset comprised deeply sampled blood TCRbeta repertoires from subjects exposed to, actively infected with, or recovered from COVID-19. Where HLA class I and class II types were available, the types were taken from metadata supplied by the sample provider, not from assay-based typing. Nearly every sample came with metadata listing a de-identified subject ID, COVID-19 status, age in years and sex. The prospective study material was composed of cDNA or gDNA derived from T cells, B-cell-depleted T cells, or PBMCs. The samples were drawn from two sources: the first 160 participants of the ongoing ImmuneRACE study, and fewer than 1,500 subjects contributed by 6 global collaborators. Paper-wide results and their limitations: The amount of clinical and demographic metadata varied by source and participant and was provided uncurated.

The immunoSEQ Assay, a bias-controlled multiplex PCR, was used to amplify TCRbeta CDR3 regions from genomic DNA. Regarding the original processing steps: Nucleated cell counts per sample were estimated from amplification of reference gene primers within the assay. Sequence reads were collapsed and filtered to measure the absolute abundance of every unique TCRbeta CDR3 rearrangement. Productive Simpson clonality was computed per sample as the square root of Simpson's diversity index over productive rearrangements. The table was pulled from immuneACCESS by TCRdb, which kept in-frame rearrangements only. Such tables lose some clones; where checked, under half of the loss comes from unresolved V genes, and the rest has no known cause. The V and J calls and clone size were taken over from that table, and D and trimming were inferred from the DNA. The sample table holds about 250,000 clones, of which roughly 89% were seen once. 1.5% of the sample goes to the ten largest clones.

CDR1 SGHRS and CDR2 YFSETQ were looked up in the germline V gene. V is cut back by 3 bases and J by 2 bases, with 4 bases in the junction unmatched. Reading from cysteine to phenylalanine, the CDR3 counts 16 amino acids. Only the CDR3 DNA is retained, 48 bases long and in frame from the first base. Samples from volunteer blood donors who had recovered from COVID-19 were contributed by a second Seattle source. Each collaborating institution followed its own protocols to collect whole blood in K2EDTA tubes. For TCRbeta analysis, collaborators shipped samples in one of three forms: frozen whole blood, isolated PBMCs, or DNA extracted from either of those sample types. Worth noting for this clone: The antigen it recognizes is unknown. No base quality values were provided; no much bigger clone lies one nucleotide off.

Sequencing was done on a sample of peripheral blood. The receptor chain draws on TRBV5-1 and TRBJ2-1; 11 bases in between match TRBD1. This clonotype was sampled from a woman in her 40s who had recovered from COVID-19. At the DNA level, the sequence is TGCGCCAGCAGCTCCGGGACAGGGGGAGCCTACAATGAGCAGTTCTTC. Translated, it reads CASSSGTGGAYNEQFF.